The T cell receptor beta chain under discussion was sequenced for a study of T cells expressing NK-cell markers. Whole-study context: TCR beta repertoires came from sorted CD3+CD56+NKG2C+, CD3+CD56+NKG2C- and CD3+CD56-NKG2C+ T cells.

A note on this clonotype: What it binds is unknown.

Reanalyzing the 5' RACE reads, TCRdb keeps one entry per CDR3 protein, without DNA. Its clone listing holds about 460,000 distinct CDR3 sequences. Study results and limitations: Expanded NKG2C+ T cell clones were not confirmed as HCMV-specific. For a few donors, these clonotypes were likewise the leading ones in the CD3+CD56-NKG2C+ fraction.

Germline V gene lookup returns CDR1 DFQATT and CDR2 SNEGSKA (reference sequence). CDR3 length: 14 residues. The V gene is TRBV20-1, the J gene TRBJ1-2. The TCR originated in a woman in her fifties or sixties in good health. Sample: blood T cells: a sorted CD56 or NKG2C T cell subset, CD4+ or CD8+ T cells, or bulk PBMC T cells (not recorded which). CDR3 amino acids: CSARRAGRPYGYTF.